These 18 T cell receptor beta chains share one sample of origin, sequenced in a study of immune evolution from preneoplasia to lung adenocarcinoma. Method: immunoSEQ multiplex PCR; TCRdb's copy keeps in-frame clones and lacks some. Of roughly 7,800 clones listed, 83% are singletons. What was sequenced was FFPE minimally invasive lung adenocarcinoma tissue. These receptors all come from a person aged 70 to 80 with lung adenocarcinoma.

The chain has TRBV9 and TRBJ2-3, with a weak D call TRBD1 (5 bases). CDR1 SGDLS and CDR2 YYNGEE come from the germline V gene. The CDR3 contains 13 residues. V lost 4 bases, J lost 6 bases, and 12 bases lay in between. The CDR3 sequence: CASSLTGSDTQYF. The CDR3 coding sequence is TGTGCCAGCAGCCTTACAGGATCCGATACGCAGTATTTT.

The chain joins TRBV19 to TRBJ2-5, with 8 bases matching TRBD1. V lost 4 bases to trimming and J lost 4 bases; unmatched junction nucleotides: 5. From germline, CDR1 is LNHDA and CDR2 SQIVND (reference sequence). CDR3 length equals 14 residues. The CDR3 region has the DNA TGTGCCAGTAGTACCCAGGGGGCTCTAGAGACCCAGTACTTC. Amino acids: CASSTQGALETQYF. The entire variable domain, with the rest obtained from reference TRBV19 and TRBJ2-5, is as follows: DGGITQSPKYLFRKEGQNVTLSCEQNLNHDAMYWYRQDPGQGLRLIYYSQIVNDFQKGDIAEGYSVSREKKESFPLTVTSAQKNPTAFYLCASSTQGALETQYFGPGTRLLVL.

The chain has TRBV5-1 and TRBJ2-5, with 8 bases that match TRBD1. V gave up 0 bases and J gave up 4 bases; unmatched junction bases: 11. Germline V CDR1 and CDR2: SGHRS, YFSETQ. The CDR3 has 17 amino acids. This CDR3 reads CASSLVAGDRGRETQYF. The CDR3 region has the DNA TGCGCCAGCAGCTTGGTAGCCGGCGACAGGGGCAGAGAGACCCAGTACTTC.

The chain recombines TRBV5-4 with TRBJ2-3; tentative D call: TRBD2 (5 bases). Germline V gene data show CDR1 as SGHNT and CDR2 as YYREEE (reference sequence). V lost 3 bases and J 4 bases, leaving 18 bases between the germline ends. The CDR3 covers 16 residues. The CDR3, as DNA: TGTGCCAGCAGCTCAGCAGCTATTAGCGTCGCAGATACGCAGTATTTT. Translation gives CASSSAAISVADTQYF.

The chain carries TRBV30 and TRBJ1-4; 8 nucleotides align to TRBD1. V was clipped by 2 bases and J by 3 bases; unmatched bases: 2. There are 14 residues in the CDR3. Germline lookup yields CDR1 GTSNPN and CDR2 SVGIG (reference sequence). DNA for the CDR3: TGTGCCTGGAGTCAGGGGGCTGCTAATGAAAAACTGTTTTTT. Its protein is CAWSQGAANEKLFF.

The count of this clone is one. The CDR3 here is CASSAPPGSVQYF. The CDR3 DNA follows: TGTGCCAGCAGCGCCCCTCCCGGTTCGGTGCAGTACTTC. V usage is TRBV7-9 and J usage is TRBJ2-7, with D unclear. The V and J ends lost 5 bases and 9 bases respectively, with 17 bases between them. This CDR3 comprises 13 residues. Germline CDR1 reads SEHNR; CDR2 reads FQNEAQ (reference sequence).

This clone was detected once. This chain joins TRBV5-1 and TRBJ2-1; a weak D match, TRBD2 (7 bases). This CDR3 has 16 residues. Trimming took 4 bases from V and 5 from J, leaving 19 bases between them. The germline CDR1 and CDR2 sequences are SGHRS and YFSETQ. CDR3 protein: CASSPLAGAIDNEQFF. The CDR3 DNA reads TGCGCCAGCAGCCCGTTGGCGGGGGCCATTGACAATGAGCAGTTCTTC.

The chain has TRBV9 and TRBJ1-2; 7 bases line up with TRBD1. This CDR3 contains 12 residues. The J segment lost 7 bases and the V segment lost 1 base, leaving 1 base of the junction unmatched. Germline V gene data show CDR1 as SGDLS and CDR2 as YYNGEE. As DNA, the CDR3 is TGTGCCAGCAGCGTACACAGGGGTGGCTACACCTTC. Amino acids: CASSVHRGGYTF.

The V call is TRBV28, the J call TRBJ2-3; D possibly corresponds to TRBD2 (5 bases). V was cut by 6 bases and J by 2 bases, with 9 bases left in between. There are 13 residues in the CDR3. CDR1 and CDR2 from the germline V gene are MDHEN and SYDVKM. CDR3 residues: CASRGSHTDTQYF. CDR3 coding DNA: TGTGCCAGCAGGGGGAGCCACACAGATACGCAGTATTTT. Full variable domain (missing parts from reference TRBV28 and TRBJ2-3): DVKVTQSSRYLVKRTGEKVFLECVQDMDHENMFWYRQDPGLGLRLIYFSYDVKMKEKGDIPEGYSVSREKKERFSLILESASTNQTSMYLCASRGSHTDTQYFGPGTRLTVL.

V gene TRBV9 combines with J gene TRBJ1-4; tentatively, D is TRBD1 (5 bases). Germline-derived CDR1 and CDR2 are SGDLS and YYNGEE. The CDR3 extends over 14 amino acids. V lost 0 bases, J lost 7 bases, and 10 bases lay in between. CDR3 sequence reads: CASSVGGVSEKLFF. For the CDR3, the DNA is TGTGCCAGCAGCGTAGGGGGGGTCAGTGAAAAACTGTTTTTT. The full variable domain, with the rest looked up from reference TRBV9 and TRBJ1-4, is DSGVTQTPKHLITATGQRVTLRCSPRSGDLSVYWYQQSLDQGLQFLIQYYNGEERAKGNILERFSAQQFPDLHSELNLSSLELGDSALYFCASSVGGVSEKLFFGSGTQLSVL.

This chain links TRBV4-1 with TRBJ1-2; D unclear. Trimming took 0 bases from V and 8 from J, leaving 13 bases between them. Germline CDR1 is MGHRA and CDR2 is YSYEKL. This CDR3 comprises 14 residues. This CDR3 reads CASSQETNRGGYTF. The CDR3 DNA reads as TGCGCCAGCAGCCAAGAAACAAATCGAGGCGGCTACACCTTC.

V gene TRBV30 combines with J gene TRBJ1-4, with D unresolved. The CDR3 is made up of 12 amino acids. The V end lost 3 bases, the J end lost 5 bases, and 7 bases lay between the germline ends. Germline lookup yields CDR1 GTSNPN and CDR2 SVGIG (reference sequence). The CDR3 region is CAWRQLNEKLFF. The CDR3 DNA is TGTGCCTGGAGACAGCTCAATGAAAAACTGTTTTTT.

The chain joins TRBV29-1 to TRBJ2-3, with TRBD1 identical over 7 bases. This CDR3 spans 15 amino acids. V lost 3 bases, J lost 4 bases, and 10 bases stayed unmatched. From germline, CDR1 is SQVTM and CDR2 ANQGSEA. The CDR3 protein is CSVDTGTVFPDTQYF. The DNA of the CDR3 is TGCAGCGTTGATACCGGGACAGTCTTCCCAGATACGCAGTATTTT.

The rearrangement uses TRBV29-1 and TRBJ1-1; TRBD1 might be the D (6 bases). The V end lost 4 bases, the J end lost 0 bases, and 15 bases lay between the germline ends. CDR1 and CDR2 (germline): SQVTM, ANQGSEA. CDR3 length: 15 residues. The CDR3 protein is CSVAGAGALNTEAFF. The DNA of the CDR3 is TGCAGCGTTGCGGGCGCAGGGGCCTTGAACACTGAAGCTTTCTTT.

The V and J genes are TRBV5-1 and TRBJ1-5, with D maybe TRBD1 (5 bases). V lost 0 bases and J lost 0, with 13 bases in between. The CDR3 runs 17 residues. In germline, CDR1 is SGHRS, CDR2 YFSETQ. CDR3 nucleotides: TGCGCCAGCAGCTTGGAAGGGGCGAGCGTTAGCAATCAGCCCCAGCATTTT. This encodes CASSLEGASVSNQPQHF. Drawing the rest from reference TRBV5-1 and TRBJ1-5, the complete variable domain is KAGVTQTPRYLIKTRGQQVTLSCSPISGHRSVSWYQQTPGQGLQFLFEYFSETQRNKGNFPGRFSGRQFSNSRSEMNVSTLELGDSALYLCASSLEGASVSNQPQHFGDGTRLSIL.

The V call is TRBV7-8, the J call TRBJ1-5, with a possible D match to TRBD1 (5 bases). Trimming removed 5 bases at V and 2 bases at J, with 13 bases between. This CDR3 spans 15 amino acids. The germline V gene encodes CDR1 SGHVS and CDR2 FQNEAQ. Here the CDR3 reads CASSVRQFGNQPQHF. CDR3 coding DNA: TGTGCCAGCAGCGTAAGACAGTTCGGCAATCAGCCCCAGCATTTT.

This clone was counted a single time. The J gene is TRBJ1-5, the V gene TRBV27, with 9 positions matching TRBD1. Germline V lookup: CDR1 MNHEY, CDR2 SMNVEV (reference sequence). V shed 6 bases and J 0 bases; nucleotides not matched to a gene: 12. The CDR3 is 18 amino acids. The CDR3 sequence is CASSERRGTGLSNQPQHF. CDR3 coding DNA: TGTGCCAGCAGCGAACGAAGGGGGACAGGGCTTAGCAATCAGCCCCAGCATTTT.

The CDR3 loop reads CSVGDRYQETQYF. CDR3 DNA: TGCAGCGTGGGGGACAGGTACCAAGAGACCCAGTACTTC. The genes are TRBV29-1 and TRBJ2-5; 8 bases line up with TRBD1. J lost 0 bases, V lost 6 bases, and 3 bases had no gene match. This CDR3 region has 13 residues. Per germline, CDR1 SQVTM and CDR2 ANQGSEA. Combining the CDR3 with reference TRBV29-1 and TRBJ2-5 gives the whole variable domain SAVISQKPSRDICQRGTSLTIQCQVDSQVTMMFWYRQQPGQSLTLIATANQGSEATYESGFVIDKFPISRPNLTFSTLTVSNMSPEDSSIYLCSVGDRYQETQYFGPGTRLLVL.